These T cell receptor beta chains were read from a single sample in a study of post-analysis software for immune sequencing data. TCRdb used MiXCR to reprocess the PCR reads, holding one entry per CDR3 protein. The data show roughly 800,000 distinct CDR3 sequences, 46% seen once. Material for sequencing was blood. All receptors come from a girl aged 5-17 years with multiple sclerosis. The CDR3 runs from the conserved cysteine through the conserved F or W. A D gene is named only where the DNA matches it firmly. Not all rows give a size; the values are once, few, many and, for expanded clones, a class.

J: TRBJ2-4
D: .
size: few
V: TRBV5-6
length: 13
DNA: TGTGCCAGCAGCTTGGGGGACGGAGACATTCAGTACTTC
CDR3: CASSLGDGDIQYF

J: TRBJ2-3
D: TRBD2
size: .
V: TRBV9
length: 15
DNA: TGTGCCAGCAGCTTACCGACTAGCGGGACAGATACGCAGTATTTT
CDR3: CASSLPTSGTDTQYF

J: TRBJ2-1
D: .
size: few
V: TRBV12-3/TRBV12-4
length: 15
DNA: TGTGCCAGCACCCTGGGGCCCCCCCTCCTCAGTGAGCAGTTCTTC
CDR3: CASTLGPPLLSEQFF

J: TRBJ2-5
D: TRBD2
size: few
V: TRBV11-3
length: 14
DNA: TGTGCCAGCAGCTGGGGACTAGCGAAAGAGACCCAGTACTTC
CDR3: CASSWGLAKETQYF

J: TRBJ1-4
D: .
size: .
V: TRBV5-1
length: 15
DNA: TGCGCCAGCAGCTTGGGCCCGGAAACGAATGAAAAACTGTTTTTT
CDR3: CASSLGPETNEKLFF

J: TRBJ2-1
D: .
size: few
V: TRBV5-1
length: 16
DNA: TGCGCCAGCAGCTTGGCCGGAGCCTTCTACAACAATGAGCAGTTCTTC
CDR3: CASSLAGAFYNNEQFF

J: TRBJ1-2
D: .
size: .
V: TRBV7-2
length: 15
DNA: TGTGCCAGCAGCTTAGCCCCCGTTCCTAACTATGGCTACACCTTC
CDR3: CASSLAPVPNYGYTF

J: TRBJ1-6
D: TRBD1
size: .
V: TRBV18
length: 16
DNA: TGTGCCAGCTCATCTGAGTACGGGACAGTTAATTCACCCCTCCACTTT
CDR3: CASSSEYGTVNSPLHF

J: TRBJ2-1
D: TRBD2
size: .
V: TRBV2
length: 17
DNA: TGTGCCAGCAACCATCCGACTAGCGGGGACTCCTACAATGAGCAGTTCTTC
CDR3: CASNHPTSGDSYNEQFF

J: TRBJ2-5
D: .
size: .
V: TRBV7-9
length: 16
DNA: TGTGCCAGCAGCCCCCCAGCTAAAGGGGGGAAAGAGACCCAGTACTTC
CDR3: CASSPPAKGGKETQYF

J: TRBJ2-7
D: TRBD1
size: few
V: TRBV12-3/TRBV12-4
length: 15
DNA: TGTGCCAGCAGTCCGGGACAGAGATACTCCTACGAGCAGTACTTC
CDR3: CASSPGQRYSYEQYF

J: TRBJ1-4
D: TRBD1
size: .
V: TRBV20-1
length: 13
DNA: TGCAGTGCTAGATGGACAGGGTGGGAAAAACTGTTTTTT
CDR3: CSARWTGWEKLFF

J: TRBJ2-1
D: .
size: .
V: TRBV12-3/TRBV12-4
length: 14
DNA: TGTGCCAGCAGACGGGAGATCTCCTACAATGAGCAGTTCTTC
CDR3: CASRREISYNEQFF

J: TRBJ2-1
D: TRBD2
size: .
V: TRBV3-1
length: 17
DNA: TGTGCCAGCAGCCAAGATCGCCGGACTAGCGGGAACAATGAGCAGTTCTTC
CDR3: CASSQDRRTSGNNEQFF

J: TRBJ2-2
D: .
size: .
V: TRBV20-1
length: 13
DNA: TGCAGTGCTAGCCTCGGAGGGATCGGGGAGCTGTTTTTT
CDR3: CSASLGGIGELFF

J: TRBJ2-1
D: TRBD2
size: few
V: TRBV20-1
length: 14
DNA: TGCAGTGCTAGGGGTGCTAGCGGGAGCAATGAGCAGTTCTTC
CDR3: CSARGASGSNEQFF

J: TRBJ2-7
D: .
size: .
V: TRBV5-6
length: 15
DNA: TGTGCCAGCAGCTTGACCGACCGGGACACCAACGAGCAGTACTTC
CDR3: CASSLTDRDTNEQYF

J: TRBJ2-1
D: TRBD2
size: .
V: TRBV9
length: 15
DNA: TGTGCCAGCAGCGTTAGCGGGGGGACCTACAATGAGCAGTTCTTC
CDR3: CASSVSGGTYNEQFF

J: TRBJ2-7
D: .
size: .
V: TRBV28
length: 15
DNA: TGTGCCAGCAGAGTAAGGGTGCCCTACGGGGGCGAGCAGTACTTC
CDR3: CASRVRVPYGGEQYF

J: TRBJ2-3
D: TRBD1
size: few
V: TRBV6-5
length: 17
DNA: TGTGCCAGCAGTTACGGGAAGACAGGGGACAACACAGATACGCAGTATTTT
CDR3: CASSYGKTGDNTDTQYF

J: TRBJ2-5
D: TRBD2
size: .
V: TRBV28
length: 16
DNA: TGTGCCAGCAGTTCTAAAGCGGGAGGGCCAAGGGAGACCCAGTACTTC
CDR3: CASSSKAGGPRETQYF

J: TRBJ1-6
D: .
size: .
V: TRBV27
length: 11
DNA: TGTGCCAGCGGCAACTTTTCACCCCTCCACTTT
CDR3: CASGNFSPLHF

J: TRBJ1-4
D: .
size: .
V: TRBV12-3/TRBV12-4
length: 11
DNA: TGTGCCAGCACCTCTAATGAAAAACTGTTTTTT
CDR3: CASTSNEKLFF

J: TRBJ2-5
D: TRBD2
size: .
V: TRBV20-1
length: 14
DNA: TGCAGTGCTAGAGCGTTAGCGGGGGAAGAGACCCAGTACTTC
CDR3: CSARALAGEETQYF

J: TRBJ2-7
D: TRBD2
size: .
V: TRBV12-3/TRBV12-4
length: 16
DNA: TGTGCCAGCAGCTTCCGATCTAGCGGGTACTCCTACGAGCAGTACTTC
CDR3: CASSFRSSGYSYEQYF

J: TRBJ2-3
D: TRBD2
size: .
V: TRBV6-1
length: 15
DNA: TGTGCCACCCAGACTAGCGGGATGGGGGCAGATACGCAGTATTTT
CDR3: CATQTSGMGADTQYF

J: TRBJ2-7
D: TRBD2
size: .
V: TRBV28
length: 16
DNA: TGTGCCAGCAGTTTTCTTTATCTAGCGGGAGGATACGAGCAGTACTTC
CDR3: CASSFLYLAGGYEQYF